This is a list of T cell receptor beta chains from one sample in a study of beta chain features in type 1 diabetes. Here immunoSEQ multiplex PCR was the method, and the copy in TCRdb shows in-frame clones only, minus some. Of 300,000 to 350,000 clones listed, 6.5% to 10% were seen once; the top ten hold less than 0.45%. Source material: central memory CD4+ T cells from blood. These receptors came from a woman under 30 in good health. CDR3s include the opening cysteine and the closing phenylalanine or tryptophan. A D gene is named only where the DNA matches it firmly. The size field is filled for only some rows; it gives once, few, many or a size class.

TRBJ2-7	TRBV7-2	.	TRBD2	TGTGCCAGCAGCTTAGATCCAGCGGGGCTATACGAGCAGTACTTC	CASSLDPAGLYEQYF
TRBJ2-7	TRBV25-1	.	TRBD2	TGTGCCAGCAGTGTTACTAGCGGGTCTAATAGGACCTACGAGCAGTACTTC	CASSVTSGSNRTYEQYF
TRBJ2-1	TRBV15	.	TRBD1	TGTGCCACCAGCATCCACAGGGGGCCCCCCCTTTACAATGAGCAGTTCTTC	CATSIHRGPPLYNEQFF
TRBJ2-5	TRBV5-1	.	.	TGCGCCAGCAGCCTAGATTATGGGACCCAGTACTTC	CASSLDYGTQYF
TRBJ1-1	TRBV5-1	.	.	TGCGCCAGCAGCTTGGTAGGGGACACTGAAGCTTTCTTT	CASSLVGDTEAFF
TRBJ1-2	TRBV4-1	few	.	TGCGCCAGCAGCCATCCGTATGGCTACACCTTC	CASSHPYGYTF
TRBJ2-4	TRBV19	many	.	TGTGCCAGTAGTAATCCGGGAGCCAAAAACATTCAGTACTTC	CASSNPGAKNIQYF
TRBJ2-5	TRBV21-1	.	.	TGTGCCAGCAGCAAAGTTCGAGCAAAGCGGGAGGCTTCCCAAGAGACCCAGTACTTC	CASSKVRAKREASQETQYF
TRBJ1-1	TRBV29-1	.	TRBD1	TGCAGCGTTGGAGACAGGGGCGCTGAAGCTTTCTTT	CSVGDRGAEAFF
TRBJ2-3	TRBV5-4	.	.	TGTGCCAGCAGCTCCACGGGGGGCTCAGATACGCAGTATTTT	CASSSTGGSDTQYF
TRBJ2-1	TRBV19	few	TRBD2	TGTGCCAGTAGTAAAACCGGGACTAGCGGTTCAAGGAACAATGAGCAGTTCTTC	CASSKTGTSGSRNNEQFF
TRBJ2-7	TRBV9	.	.	TGTGCCAGCAGCGTAGAATGGGGTTCCTACGAGCAGTACTTC	CASSVEWGSYEQYF
TRBJ2-1	TRBV7-2	many	TRBD2	TGTGCCAGCAGCTCAAATGGACTAGCGGGAGGGACAAAAGAGTATTTCTTC	CASSSNGLAGGTKEYFF
TRBJ2-7	TRBV7-6	few	TRBD1	TGTGCCAGCGAGCCTCTGCCGCGACAGGGGAGACGGTACTTC	CASEPLPRQGRRYF
TRBJ2-6	TRBV11-2	many	TRBD1	TGTGCCAGCAGCCCGCTACAGGGGGGCGTCCTGACTTTC	CASSPLQGGVLTF
TRBJ2-7	TRBV29-1	many	.	TGCAGCGTTGAAGATCCTGGGATTCCCTACGAGCAGTACTTC	CSVEDPGIPYEQYF
TRBJ1-2	TRBV2	few	TRBD1	TGTGCCAGCAGTTCACAGGGGGCCTCCTATTACTACACCTTC	CASSSQGASYYYTF
TRBJ2-1	TRBV2	few	TRBD2	TGTGCCAGTAGTACTAGCGGCCTCTACAATGAGCAGTTCTTC	CASSTSGLYNEQFF
TRBJ1-2	TRBV7-6	.	TRBD1	TGTGCCAGCAGCCCCCGCTTAGGGGGCGCGGGACTTTATGGCTACACCTTC	CASSPRLGGAGLYGYTF
TRBJ2-5	TRBV4-3	.	.	TGCGCCAGCAGCCAAGAAGCCCGCCGCCAAGAGACCCAGTACTTC	CASSQEARRQETQYF
TRBJ2-6	TRBV7-2	.	.	TGTGCCAGCAGTAGGATCGGGGCTGGGGCCAACGTCCTGACTTTC	CASSRIGAGANVLTF
TRBJ2-5	TRBV7-8	.	.	TGTGCCAGCAGCTTAGCCGCGGGAAGTCGGGAGACCCAGTACTTC	CASSLAAGSRETQYF
TRBJ1-2	TRBV6-6	few	TRBD1	TGTGCCAGCAGAGGAGACAGGGTCGATGGCTACACCTTC	CASRGDRVDGYTF
TRBJ2-7	TRBV10-3	few	TRBD2	TGTGCCACGGGGCGGGAGCTAGGCGAGCAGTACTTC	CATGRELGEQYF
TRBJ1-2	TRBV10-3	many	TRBD1	TGTGCCATCAGTGGGGGACGTCGGACAGGGGCGGTATCCGGCTATGGCTACACCTTC	CAISGGRRTGAVSGYGYTF
TRBJ2-7	TRBV2	few	.	TGTGCCAGCAGAGACTATTCCCTCTACGAGCAGTACTTC	CASRDYSLYEQYF